The 18 T cell receptor beta chains below were found in one sample sequenced in a study of T cells after posttransplantation cyclophosphamide. The protocol was immunoSEQ multiplex PCR, while the TCRdb copy is restricted to in-frame clones and leaves out a portion. The sample shows 8,000 to 10,000 clones, around 90% of them seen only once. Sampled 1 year posttransplant, controls received myeloablative marrow transplants, methotrexate and a calcineurin inhibitor. The starting material was PBMCs, obtained just over 440 days after allogeneic stem cell transplant with calcineurin inhibitor and methotrexate. Receptors were obtained from a male patient between 50 and 60 years old who received an allogeneic stem cell transplant from an unrelated donor, was CMV-positive, and had chronic GVHD only. Some T cells may be supplied by the graft donor.

The chain employs TRBV6-5 and TRBJ2-1; D unclear. The V gene lost 7 bases and the J gene lost 8 bases, with 9 bases spanning the gap. The CDR3 has 11 residues. Germline CDR1 is MNHEY and CDR2 is SVGAGI. In DNA, the CDR3 is TGTGCCAGCACCCACCTACATGAGCAGTTCTTC. This sequence encodes CASTHLHEQFF.

The chain combines TRBV18 with TRBJ2-5, with a weak D call TRBD1 (6 bases). V was trimmed by 3 bases and J by 3 bases, leaving 14 bases between them. The CDR3 is made up of 15 amino acids. Germline loops: CDR1 KGHSH, CDR2 LQKENI. As DNA, the CDR3 is TGTGCCAGCTCACCTTGGGCGCCAGGGGAAGAGACCCAGTACTTC. This gives the protein CASSPWAPGEETQYF.

The chain has TRBV11-1 and TRBJ2-5, with TRBD1 matching 9 bases. The DNA end favors TRBJ2-7, so the J call may be wrong. This CDR3 is built from 15 residues. Germline-derived CDR1 and CDR2 are SGHAT and FQDESV (reference sequence). The CDR3 sequence is CASSSTGTGIYEQYF. The CDR3 DNA sequence: TGTGCCAGCAGTTCTACCGGGACAGGGATCTACGAGCAGTACTTC.

The V gene is TRBV29-1, the J gene TRBJ2-5; perhaps TRBD1 as D (5 bases). This CDR3 spans 13 amino acids. The V gene lost 4 bases and the J gene lost 4 bases, with 13 bases spanning the gap. Germline V lookup: CDR1 SQVTM, CDR2 ANQGSEA. CDR3 region: CSVAAVGAETQYF. In DNA form, the CDR3 reads TGCAGCGTTGCGGCGGTTGGGGCAGAGACCCAGTACTTC. The complete variable domain, with remaining parts taken from reference TRBV29-1 and TRBJ2-5, reads SAVISQKPSRDICQRGTSLTIQCQVDSQVTMMFWYRQQPGQSLTLIATANQGSEATYESGFVIDKFPISRPNLTFSTLTVSNMSPEDSSIYLCSVAAVGAETQYFGPGTRLLVL.

The J gene is TRBJ2-2, the V gene TRBV7-9; tentatively, D is TRBD1 (6 bases). The CDR3 runs 14 residues. Between the trimmed V and J ends, which lost 2 bases and 5 bases, there was a span of 9 bases. The germline gives CDR1 SEHNR, CDR2 FQNEAQ (reference sequence). The CDR3: CASSLRGMTGELFF. DNA of the CDR3: TGTGCCAGCAGCTTAAGGGGGATGACCGGGGAGCTGTTTTTT.

The V call is TRBV19, the J call TRBJ2-1, with 13 bases identical to TRBD2. Germline V gene data show CDR1 as LNHDA and CDR2 as SQIVND (reference sequence). This CDR3 comprises 13 residues. J gave up 8 bases and V 10 bases, and 5 bases lay outside the gene matches. In nucleotides, the CDR3 is TGTGCCACCGGACTAGCGGGAGTCGATGAGCAGTTCTTC. Encoded protein: CATGLAGVDEQFF. Looking up the rest from reference TRBV19 and TRBJ2-1 gives the full variable domain: DGGITQSPKYLFRKEGQNVTLSCEQNLNHDAMYWYRQDPGQGLRLIYYSQIVNDFQKGDIAEGYSVSREKKESFPLTVTSAQKNPTAFYLCATGLAGVDEQFFGPGTRLTVL.

This chain links TRBV11-2 with TRBJ2-7, with D possibly being TRBD2 (5 bases). This CDR3 has 15 residues. Germline CDR1 and CDR2: SGHAT and FQNNGV. Trimming shortened V by 2 bases and J by 0 bases, and 11 bases separated the two germline ends. The CDR3 nucleotides are TGTGCCAGCAGCTTAATCCCGGGGAGCTCCTACGAGCAGTACTTC. Translation gives CASSLIPGSSYEQYF.

This chain links TRBV28 with TRBJ2-5, with D perhaps TRBD1 (5 bases). V was cut by 7 bases and J by 3 bases, with 15 bases left in between. The CDR3 extends over 14 amino acids. Germline V lookup: CDR1 MDHEN, CDR2 SYDVKM. The CDR3 coding sequence is TGTGCCAGCAACAAATACAGGACCGAAGAGACCCAGTACTTC. Protein product: CASNKYRTEETQYF.

This clone was counted only a few times. The chain recombines TRBV10-3 with TRBJ1-3; a weak D match, TRBD1 (5 bases). Germline V gene data show CDR1 as ENHRY and CDR2 as SYGVKD. The germline V and J ends were trimmed by 2 bases and 8 bases, with 13 bases remaining between them. The CDR3 extends over 14 amino acids. The CDR3 coding sequence is TGTGCCATCAGTGAGGTCAGGGCGGCGGACACCATATATTTT. Encoded protein: CAISEVRAADTIYF.

The V and J genes are TRBV5-4 and TRBJ1-6, with TRBD1 identical over 10 bases. J gave up 7 bases and V 1 base, and 5 bases lay outside the gene matches. From germline, CDR1 is SGHNT and CDR2 YYREEE (reference sequence). The CDR3 has 16 residues. The CDR3 region has the DNA TGTGCCAGCAGCTTGCCTCCGGGACAGGGGAATTCACCCCTCCACTTT. It specifies CASSLPPGQGNSPLHF. Based on the CDR3 plus reference TRBV5-4 and TRBJ1-6, the full variable domain is ETGVTQSPTHLIKTRGQQVTLRCSSQSGHNTVSWYQQALGQGPQFIFQYYREEENGRGNFPPRFSGLQFPNYSSELNVNALELDDSALYLCASSLPPGQGNSPLHFGNGTRLTVT.

V is TRBV6-1 and J is TRBJ2-2; D is perhaps TRBD1 (5 bases). Germline V gene lookup returns CDR1 MNHNS and CDR2 SASEGT. The CDR3 extends over 13 amino acids. V gave up 4 bases and J gave up 7 bases, with 10 bases separating them. The CDR3 region has the DNA TGTGCCAGCAGTGTTATCAGGGTCGGGGAGCTGTTTTTT. The encoded protein is CASSVIRVGELFF.

The J gene is TRBJ2-5, the V gene TRBV11-3; the match to TRBD2 covers 7 bases. Germline V gene lookup returns CDR1 SGHNT and CDR2 YENEEA. V lost 0 bases to trimming and J lost 5 bases; unmatched junction nucleotides: 6. This CDR3 has 15 amino acids. This chain's CDR3 is CASSLELGGGETQYF. CDR3 coding DNA: TGTGCCAGCAGCTTAGAGCTGGGCGGGGGTGAGACCCAGTACTTC. Variable domain in full (rest from reference TRBV11-3 and TRBJ2-5): EAGVVQSPRYKIIEKKQPVAFWCNPISGHNTLYWYLQNLGQGPELLIRYENEEAVDDSQLPKDRFSAERLKGVDSTLKIQPAELGDSAVYLCASSLELGGGETQYFGPGTRLLVL.

The chain couples TRBV9 to TRBJ2-1; D unclear. The CDR3 covers 12 residues. Germline V lookup: CDR1 SGDLS, CDR2 YYNGEE. The germline V and J ends were trimmed by 4 bases and 9 bases, with 11 bases remaining between them. This CDR3 reads CASSTTSVEQFF. CDR3 DNA: TGTGCCAGCAGCACCACTTCTGTTGAGCAGTTCTTC.

This clone was counted once. This chain links TRBV7-2 with TRBJ2-3, with TRBD2 as a possible D gene (7 bases). The germline V gene has CDR1 SGHTA and CDR2 FQGNSA. CDR3 length: 18 amino acids. V gave up 6 bases and J gave up 10 bases, with 32 bases separating them. The CDR3 here is CASRYRMGGGEKQMAQYF. The CDR3 coding sequence is TGTGCCAGCAGATACAGAATGGGGGGGGGCGAAAAGCAGATGGCGCAGTATTTT.

J is TRBJ2-5 and V is TRBV9; 9 bases map to TRBD2. V shed 1 base and J 5 bases; nucleotides not matched to a gene: 9. CDR1 and CDR2 (germline): SGDLS, YYNGEE. CDR3 length: 16 residues. The CDR3 sequence is CASSVPPLAGIETQYF. CDR3 nucleotides: TGTGCCAGCAGCGTACCCCCTCTAGCGGGAATCGAGACCCAGTACTTC.

The chain links TRBV29-1 to TRBJ2-3, with D perhaps TRBD1 (5 bases). CDR3 size: 12 residues. Per the germline V gene, CDR1 is SQVTM and CDR2 is ANQGSEA. V was cut by 7 bases and J by 0 bases, with 8 bases left in between. The CDR3 bases are TGCAGCGCTCGGACAAGCACAGATACGCAGTATTTT. Residues: CSARTSTDTQYF.

With respect to this clone: The likely explanation is a read error, given a far larger clone one base away. The chain links TRBV19 to TRBJ2-7; the match to TRBD2 covers 8 bases. V lost 8 bases and J lost 6; bases outside the gene matches: 9. Germline assignment: CDR1 LNHDA and CDR2 SQIVND (reference sequence). CDR3 length equals 13 residues. CDR3 bases: TGTGCCAGTCCTCCGGGGGCGGGGGGCGAGCAGTACTTC. Residues: CASPPGAGGEQYF. The entire variable domain, with the rest obtained from reference TRBV19 and TRBJ2-7, is as follows: DGGITQSPKYLFRKEGQNVTLSCEQNLNHDAMYWYRQDPGQGLRLIYYSQIVNDFQKGDIAEGYSVSREKKESFPLTVTSAQKNPTAFYLCASPPGAGGEQYFGPGTRLTVT.

The genes are TRBV27 and TRBJ2-7, with 11 bases lining up with TRBD2. Trimming took 6 bases from V and 3 from J; bases not matched to a gene: 4. This CDR3 comprises 14 residues. Germline CDR1 is MNHEY and CDR2 is SMNVEV (reference sequence). In DNA, the CDR3 is TGTGCCAGCAGCCCGGGACTAGCGGACTACGAGCAGTACTTC. It is translated as CASSPGLADYEQYF.